These 8 T cell receptor beta chains were sequenced from one sample in a study of cytomegalovirus exposure and HLA in healthy donors. The primer mix had 60 Vbeta and 13 Jbeta primers. The method was immunoSEQ multiplex PCR; TCRdb's version includes in-frame clones alone and lacks a portion of them. This table has about 160,000 clones, about 77% appearing once. Sequencing used PBMCs. The source is a woman aged 40 to 50 in good health and CMV-seropositive.

This rearrangement joins TRBV18 to TRBJ1-3, with a possible D match to TRBD1 (5 bases). Germline CDR1 is KGHSH and CDR2 is LQKENI. This CDR3 spans 16 amino acids. V dropped 1 base and J dropped 5 bases, with 15 bases sitting between them. CDR3 amino acids: CASSPQTGTTRNTIYF. The CDR3 DNA reads as TGTGCCAGCTCACCACAGACCGGGACTACTAGAAACACCATATATTTT.

The chain links TRBV19 to TRBJ1-2; 7 bases match TRBD1. V gave up 7 bases and J gave up 4 bases; unmatched junction bases: 6. Germline CDR1 LNHDA, CDR2 SQIVND (reference sequence). The CDR3 is made up of 13 amino acids. CDR3 sequence (DNA): TGTGCCAGTACCCCGGGACAGACCTATGGCTACACCTTC. It encodes CASTPGQTYGYTF.

The gene calls are TRBV7-2 and TRBJ2-2; 8 bases are a match to TRBD2. Per the germline V gene, CDR1 is SGHTA and CDR2 is FQGNSA. This CDR3 is built from 16 residues. V was clipped by 3 bases and J by 4 bases; unmatched bases: 7. The CDR3 spells CASSFLASGRTGELFF. CDR3 nucleotide sequence: TGTGCCAGCAGCTTTCTGGCTAGCGGGCGCACCGGGGAGCTGTTTTTT.

In this sample, this clone is medium-sized. The chain has TRBV4-3 and TRBJ2-3; 9 bases are a match to TRBD2. Unmatched junction bases numbered 2, after V lost 0 bases and J lost 4 bases. Germline V gene sequence: CDR1 LGHNA, CDR2 YSLEER. The CDR3 contains 15 residues. CDR3 in DNA: TGCGCCAGCAGCCAAGAGCGGGGGGGGTCAGATACGCAGTATTTT. It is translated as CASSQERGGSDTQYF.

This sequence joins TRBV5-1 and TRBJ1-4; TRBD1 matches 7 bases. Germline CDR1 and CDR2: SGHRS and YFSETQ. The CDR3 is 16 amino acids. V gave up 2 bases and J gave up 6 bases; unmatched junction bases: 10. Here the CDR3 DNA reads TGCGCCAGCAGCTTTCACCGGGACAGTTCTTATGAAAAACTGTTTTTT. Translating gives CASSFHRDSSYEKLFF.

The CDR3 DNA is TGTGCCAGCACCGACCAGGCGGGAGAAGACACCGGGGAGCTGTTTTTT. Translating it yields CASTDQAGEDTGELFF. J is TRBJ2-2 and V is TRBV27, with 7 bases matching TRBD2. V shed 7 bases and J 3 bases; nucleotides not matched to a gene: 11. The germline gives CDR1 MNHEY, CDR2 SMNVEV (reference sequence). The CDR3 extends over 16 amino acids.

This sequence joins TRBV5-1 and TRBJ1-6; possible D gene TRBD1, 6 bases. The CDR3 consists of 14 residues. Trimming removed 4 bases at V and 6 bases at J, with 11 bases between. The V gene's germline CDR1 is SGHRS and CDR2 YFSETQ. The CDR3, as DNA: TGCGCCAGCAGCCCAACAGGGACTAATTCACCCCTCCACTTT. This sequence encodes CASSPTGTNSPLHF.

Concerning this clone: Other nucleotide sequences from this sample produce the same CDR3. J is TRBJ2-1 and V is TRBV7-2, with 14 positions matching TRBD2. CDR3 length equals 16 residues. CDR1 and CDR2 (germline): SGHTA, FQGNSA. V was pared by 3 bases and J by 7 bases, with 5 bases of the junction left unmatched. CDR3 in amino acids: CASSLRLAGGPNEQFF. In DNA form, the CDR3 reads TGTGCCAGCAGCTTGAGACTAGCGGGAGGGCCGAATGAGCAGTTCTTC.